This TCR beta chain was identified in a study of blood T cell repertoires in COVID-19. Per germline, CDR1 SGHVS and CDR2 FQNEAQ. The CDR3 consists of 14 residues. The germline V and J ends were trimmed by 1 base and 10 bases, with 11 bases remaining between them. The protocol was immunoSEQ multiplex PCR, while the TCRdb copy is restricted to in-frame clones and leaves out a portion. The sample lists 180,000 or so clones; approximately 80% were seen once. Sequenced material: peripheral blood. The sequence was obtained from a woman in her 40s with COVID-19, enrolled during active disease. This rearrangement joins TRBV7-8 to TRBJ1-6; D is perhaps TRBD1 (5 bases). Here the CDR3 reads CASSLVQGESPLHF. As DNA, the CDR3 is TGTGCCAGCAGCTTAGTTCAGGGCGAATCACCCCTCCACTTT.